The entry below describes one TCR beta chain. Its antigen remains unknown. The sample comes from a study of shared clonotypes between healthy human individuals. Overall study results and limits: Naive subsets generally had larger estimated richness than memory subsets. Around 4.7% of naive CD4 clonotypes were shared across a handful of donors.

Here immunoSEQ multiplex PCR was the method, and the copy in TCRdb shows in-frame clones only, minus some. The data contain around 700,000 clones, less than 80% of them singletons. Source material: memory CD4+ T cells sorted from blood. The sample's subset: CD45RA-negative fraction. The TCR originated in a woman between 25 and 40 years old in good health.

The CDR3 sequence: CASSLAPPVGLAEYNEQFF. The CDR3 DNA is TGTGCCAGCAGCTTAGCGCCCCCCGTAGGACTAGCGGAGTACAATGAGCAGTTCTTC. The chain employs TRBV7-9 and TRBJ2-1; the match to TRBD2 covers 10 bases. The germline gives CDR1 SEHNR, CDR2 FQNEAQ (reference sequence). The CDR3 consists of 19 residues. V lost 0 bases and J lost 4; bases outside the gene matches: 12.